This TCR beta chain was documented in a study of T-cell reconstitution after alpha-beta-depleted transplantation in children. Regarding the study as a whole: As was reported, about two months after transplant, alpha-beta T cells came from several hundred expanded graft clones. Elevated TCRbeta diversity at day 60 was traced, in some patients, to surviving recipient T cells and thymic progenitors. It was newly produced T cells that mostly accounted for T-cell counts and diversity one year after transplant.

Concerning this clonotype itself: Its target is unknown.

The CDR3 consists of 14 residues. The V and J ends lost 5 bases and 6 bases respectively, with 14 bases between them. Per the germline V gene, CDR1 is MNHEY and CDR2 is SMNVEV (reference sequence). Unique molecular identifiers were built into the TCRbeta library. TCRdb processed the PCR reads anew with MiXCR; each CDR3 protein has one entry. Of 800,000 to 1,000,000 distinct CDR3 sequences in the sample, around 30% were seen once. This chain links TRBV27 with TRBJ1-5; D unresolved. This clonotype was sampled from a boy in the first two years of life who had a stem cell transplant for SCID, so the T cells may come from the graft donor. The input for sequencing was PBMCs, mostly from graft donor cells, taken 360 days after TCRalphabeta/CD19-depleted stem cell transplant. This CDR3 is CASSQAPSGQPQHF. The DNA of the CDR3 is TGTGCCAGCAGTCAAGCCCCCAGCGGTCAGCCCCAGCATTTT.